This T cell receptor (beta chain) was identified in a study of T cells in Graves' hyperthyroidism and ophthalmopathy. Patients were excluded because of uncontrolled infection, other autoimmune disease, pregnancy or lactation. Every diagnosis used clinical symptoms, serum thyroxine and TRAb, thyroid ultrasound and orbital computed tomography. Researchers amplified the TCR beta CDR3 regions from RNA transcripts. HTBI primers were used for first-round RT-PCR of the TCR CDR3. In TCRdb, the multiplex PCR reads were re-called with MiXCR into one record per CDR3 protein. The sample consists of more than 300,000 distinct CDR3 sequences, around a sixth of them appearing once. General study points: The majority of expanded thyroid clonotypes above 0.001 also appeared in blood. Ophthalmopathy was separated from stable hyperthyroidism by a 13 V-J model.

This CDR3 is 12 amino acids long. The germline V gene has CDR1 SGHRS and CDR2 YFSETQ. V shed 8 bases and J shed 0 bases, with 6 bases lying between them. This clonotype was counted ten times or more. Its specificity is not known. The clonotype comes from a man aged 18 to 30 with Graves' ophthalmopathy. The genes are TRBV5-1 and TRBJ2-1, with a possible D match to TRBD2 (5 bases). The specimen was blood. CDR3 in amino acids: CASGLSYNEQFF. Here the CDR3 DNA reads TGCGCCAGTGGACTCTCCTACAATGAGCAGTTCTTC.